The rows below give T cell receptor beta chains drawn from one sample of a study of blood T cell repertoires in COVID-19. The method was immunoSEQ multiplex PCR; TCRdb's version includes in-frame clones alone and lacks a portion of them. The table has over 80,000 clones, around 67% seen once. Material: peripheral blood. These receptors were obtained from a man aged 65 to 79 with COVID-19, enrolled during active disease. Both conserved end residues are part of each CDR3. D genes are given only for firm matches. Expanded clones are given a class, and other clones once, few, many or no size at all.

j_call | clone_size | v_call | d_call | cdr3_nt | cdr3_aa
TRBJ1-5 | NA | TRBV12-3/TRBV12-4 | TRBD1 | TGTGCCAGCAGTCGGACAGGGCCTCAGCCCCAGCATTTT | CASSRTGPQPQHF
TRBJ2-5 | few | TRBV4-2 | TRBD1 | TGTGCCAGCAGCCATCCGGGACAGGGTAGTATAGAGACCCAGTACTTC | CASSHPGQGSIETQYF
TRBJ1-2 | many | TRBV27 | NA | TGTGCCAGCAGTTCTGTCACTGGTGGCTACACCTTC | CASSSVTGGYTF
TRBJ2-6 | few | TRBV7-2 | NA | TGTGCCAGCAGCTTAGCAGCGGCAAGCTCTGGGGCCAACGTCCTGACTTTC | CASSLAAASSGANVLTF
TRBJ2-3 | NA | TRBV6-4 | TRBD1 | TGTGCCAGCAGTGACGGCAGGAGAGGGACAGGAGATACGCAGTATTTT | CASSDGRRGTGDTQYF
TRBJ2-7 | NA | TRBV15 | NA | TGTGCCACCAGCAGAGGCGCGGAGAGCTCCTACGAGCAGTACTTC | CATSRGAESSYEQYF
TRBJ2-7 | once | TRBV7-2 | TRBD1 | TGTGCCAGCAGCCGGGACAGGGCCAGATCCTACGAGCAGTACTTC | CASSRDRARSYEQYF
TRBJ2-3 | NA | TRBV4-2 | TRBD1 | TGTGCCAGCAGCCATGGTGGACAGGGGGCTAAAGATACGCAGTATTTT | CASSHGGQGAKDTQYF
TRBJ2-7 | few | TRBV7-9 | TRBD2 | TGTGCCAGCACCCCGGAGCGGGAGCCCTACGAGCAGTACTTC | CASTPEREPYEQYF
TRBJ2-7 | NA | TRBV4-2 | TRBD1 | TGTGCCAGCAGCCGGAAGGGACAGGGGGCATCCTACGAGCAGTACTTC | CASSRKGQGASYEQYF
TRBJ2-7 | NA | TRBV6-4 | NA | TGTGCCAGCAGTGACTCGAAGGCGGTTGGACACAGCTCCTACGAGCAGTACTTC | CASSDSKAVGHSSYEQYF
TRBJ2-7 | NA | TRBV3-1/TRBV3-2 | NA | TGTGCCAGCAGCCCAGGGATTGCTTCCGACGAGCAGTACTTC | CASSPGIASDEQYF
TRBJ1-4 | NA | TRBV5-4 | TRBD1 | TGTGCCAGCAGCTCCTATTCTAGGGGACAGGAAAAACTGTTTTTT | CASSSYSRGQEKLFF
TRBJ1-5 | NA | TRBV7-2 | TRBD1 | TGTGCCAGCAGCTTAGCGGACAGGGGTTTAAGCAATCAGCCCCAGCATTTT | CASSLADRGLSNQPQHF
TRBJ1-6 | NA | TRBV6-6 | NA | TGTGCCAGCAGGATTCAGGGTGGTAATTCACCCCTCCACTTT | CASRIQGGNSPLHF
TRBJ2-3 | NA | TRBV4-2 | TRBD1 | TGTGCCAGCAGCCTATACAGGGGGAACACAGATACGCAGTATTTT | CASSLYRGNTDTQYF
TRBJ2-7 | NA | TRBV5-1 | NA | TGCGCCAGCAATCCCGGGTCCTCCTACGAGCAGTACTTC | CASNPGSSYEQYF
TRBJ1-1 | NA | TRBV3-1/TRBV3-2 | NA | TGTGCCAGCAGCCAAGAACAGGGAACCACTGAAGCTTTCTTT | CASSQEQGTTEAFF
TRBJ1-5 | NA | TRBV28 | NA | TGTGCCAGCAGCCCACCCCCCCGGACAGCGTATTATAGCAATCAGCCCCAGCATTTT | CASSPPPRTAYYSNQPQHF
TRBJ1-5 | NA | TRBV5-6 | NA | TGTGCCAGCAGCTTGGCCAACGGGATATTCAATCAGCCCCAGCATTTT | CASSLANGIFNQPQHF
TRBJ1-5 | NA | TRBV28 | NA | TGTGCCAGCAGAGGGGGGGCAGGGAGGGATCAGCCCCAGCATTTT | CASRGGAGRDQPQHF
TRBJ2-3 | NA | TRBV5-4 | NA | TGTGCCAGCAGCCCTTCTCGGACAGATACGCAGTATTTT | CASSPSRTDTQYF
TRBJ1-4 | NA | TRBV6-6 | NA | TGTGCCACCCTGCCCGGGAGCTTCGATGAAAAACTGTTTTTT | CATLPGSFDEKLFF
TRBJ1-5 | few | TRBV10-3 | TRBD1 | TGTGCCACCACAACAGGGGAAGAGAATCAGCCCCAGCATTTT | CATTTGEENQPQHF
TRBJ1-5 | few | TRBV19 | TRBD1 | TGTGCCAGTAGTACCGGGACAGCAGGACAGCCCCAGCATTTT | CASSTGTAGQPQHF
TRBJ2-1 | NA | TRBV20-1 | NA | TGCAGTGCTAGTGTGAGGGCACTTGAGCAGTTCTTC | CSASVRALEQFF
TRBJ2-1 | NA | TRBV27 | NA | TGTGCCAGCAGTTTATACCAGGGGCATCGTTCGAATGAGCAGTTCTTC | CASSLYQGHRSNEQFF